Given below is one T cell receptor (beta chain) in context. The antigen is undetermined. The V and J ends lost 8 bases and 3 bases, in that order; junction bases with no gene match: 7. Germline CDR1 and CDR2: SGHTA and FQGNSA. The length of the CDR3 is 13 residues. The data derive from a study of OX40 agonist ivuxolimab in advanced cancers. Looking at the study overall: The drug used for patients, ivuxolimab, was an agonistic anti-OX40 (CD134) antibody.

Regarding the study as a whole: Dosing at 0.1 to 3.0 mg/kg was accompanied by clonal expansion of CD4+ and CD8+ blood T cells by week 6. CD8+ T cells averaged more expanded clones than CD4+. Individuals who were partial responders at 0.1-3.0 mg/kg had clonal expansion that ranked among the lowest.

TCRdb's table, derived via immunoSEQ multiplex PCR, lists solely in-frame clones and lacks some. The sample shows some 55,000 clones, 75% to 85% of them seen only once. This sample comprised CD4+ or CD8+ T cells sorted from blood, obtained in a trial of the OX40 agonist ivuxolimab. The clonotype originates from an adult with an advanced solid tumor such as melanoma, head and neck, liver or kidney cancer. The rearrangement joins TRBV7-2 to TRBJ2-7, with TRBD1 matching 7 bases. The CDR3 nucleotides are TGTGCCAGCGTAGACAGGGCCAGCTACGAGCAGTACTTC. Amino acids: CASVDRASYEQYF.